This T cell receptor (beta chain) comes out of a study of cytomegalovirus exposure and HLA in healthy donors. Looked up from germline, CDR1 is SGHTA and CDR2 is FQGTGA. V lost 1 base and J lost 6, with 8 bases in between. The CDR3 spans 13 residues. Study-wide points: There were several of the most significant clusters that appeared linked to common viral pathogens in a later analysis. By HLA locus, TCR association rates varied in a later analysis, with DRB1 showing the most and HLA-C the fewest.

Those who donated were healthy bone marrow donors. PCR employed 60 Vbeta and 13 Jbeta primers. The assay was immunoSEQ multiplex PCR, and TCRdb's table has in-frame clones only and misses some. The sample lists approximately 170,000 clones, 60% to 85% occurring once. On this clone: Its matching antigen is unknown.

This TCR derives from a woman aged 40 to 50 in good health and CMV-seropositive. The sample comprised PBMCs. The J gene is TRBJ2-3, the V gene TRBV7-3; D is perhaps TRBD1 (6 bases). The CDR3 spells CASSLKRGDTQYF. The CDR3 bases are TGTGCCAGCAGCTTAAAGAGGGGGGATACGCAGTATTTT. The whole variable domain, remainder taken from reference TRBV7-3 and TRBJ2-3, is GAGVSQTPSNKVTEKGKYVELRCDPISGHTALYWYRQSLGQGPEFLIYFQGTGAADDSGLPNDRFFAVRPEGSVSTLKIQRTERGDSAVYLCASSLKRGDTQYFGPGTRLTVL.